This T cell receptor (beta chain) emerged from a study of cytomegalovirus exposure and HLA in healthy donors. The overall study: The approximately 120 million unique TCR beta sequences, from about 179 million T cells, were found by an earlier analysis.

Broader study findings: CMV serostatus was the only immune exposure information that was available.

The PCR ran on 60 Vbeta and 13 Jbeta primers. Here immunoSEQ multiplex PCR was the method, and the copy in TCRdb shows in-frame clones only, minus some. The top ten clones hold roughly 5.7% of a sample with around 130,000 clones, around 80% of them seen once. The CDR3 covers 15 residues. Trimming shortened V by 3 bases and J by 5 bases, and 16 bases separated the two germline ends. CDR1 MGHRA and CDR2 YSYEKL come from the germline V gene. As for this clone: Its antigen remains unidentified.

The rearrangement links TRBV4-1 to TRBJ1-1; the D is unclear. The specimen sequenced was PBMCs. The clonotype was recovered from a young man in good health and CMV-seronegative. The CDR3 DNA reads TGCGCCAGCAGCCAGGGATCGGGGTATTTGACTGAAGCTTTCTTT. The encoded protein is CASSQGSGYLTEAFF.